Below, one TCR beta chain is given with its context. Clones were read by immunoSEQ multiplex PCR, and TCRdb kept only the in-frame ones, dropping some. The table has over 150,000 clones, approximately 90% seen once. This CDR3 spans 16 amino acids. The data stem from a study of blood T cell repertoires in COVID-19. Sequenced material: PBMCs or T cells enriched from blood (not recorded which). V is TRBV12-2 and J is TRBJ2-7; no check of the table's D call, TRBD2, against the DNA was made. TRBV12-2 is a recognized pseudogene. This sequence was found in a woman in her twenties or thirties who had recovered from COVID-19. The CDR3 spells CASRPRLRQGGREQYF. The CDR3 DNA follows: TGTGCAAGTCGCCCAAGACTTCGCCAGGGAGGTCGCGAGCAGTACTTC.